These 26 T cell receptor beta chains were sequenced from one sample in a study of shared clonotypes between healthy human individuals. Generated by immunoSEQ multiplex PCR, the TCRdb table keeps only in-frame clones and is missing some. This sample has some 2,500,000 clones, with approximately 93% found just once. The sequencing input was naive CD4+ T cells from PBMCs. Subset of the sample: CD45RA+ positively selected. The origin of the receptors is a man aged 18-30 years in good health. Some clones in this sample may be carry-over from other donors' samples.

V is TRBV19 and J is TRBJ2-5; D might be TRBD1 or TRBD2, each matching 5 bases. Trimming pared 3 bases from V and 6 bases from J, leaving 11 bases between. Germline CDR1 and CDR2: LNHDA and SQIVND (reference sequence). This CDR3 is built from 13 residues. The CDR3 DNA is TGTGCCAGTAGTATTAGTCAGGGACAGACCCAGTACTTC. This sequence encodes CASSISQGQTQYF.

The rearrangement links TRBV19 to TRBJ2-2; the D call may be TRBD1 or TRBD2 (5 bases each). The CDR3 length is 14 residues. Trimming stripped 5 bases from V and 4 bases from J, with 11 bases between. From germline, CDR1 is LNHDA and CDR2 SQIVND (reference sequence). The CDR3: CASSVGGGTGELFF. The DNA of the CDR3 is TGTGCCAGTAGTGTGGGTGGGGGCACCGGGGAGCTGTTTTTT.

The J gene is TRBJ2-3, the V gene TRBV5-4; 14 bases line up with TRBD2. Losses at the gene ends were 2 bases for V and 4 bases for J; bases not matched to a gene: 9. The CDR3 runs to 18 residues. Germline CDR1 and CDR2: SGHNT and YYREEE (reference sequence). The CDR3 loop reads CASSLGTSGRGGADTQYF. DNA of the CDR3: TGTGCCAGCAGCTTAGGGACTAGCGGGAGAGGTGGCGCAGATACGCAGTATTTT.

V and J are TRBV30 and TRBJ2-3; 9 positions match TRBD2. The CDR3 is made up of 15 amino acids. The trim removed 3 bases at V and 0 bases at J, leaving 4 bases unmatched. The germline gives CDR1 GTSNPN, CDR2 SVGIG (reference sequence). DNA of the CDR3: TGTGCCTGGAGCCTAGCGGGACGGAGCACAGATACGCAGTATTTT. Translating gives CAWSLAGRSTDTQYF.

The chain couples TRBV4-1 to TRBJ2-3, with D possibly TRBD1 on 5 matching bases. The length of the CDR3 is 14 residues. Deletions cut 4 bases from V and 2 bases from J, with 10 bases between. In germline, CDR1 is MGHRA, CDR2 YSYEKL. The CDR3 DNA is TGCGCCAGCAGCCTGACGACAGACACAGATACGCAGTATTTT. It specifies CASSLTTDTDTQYF.

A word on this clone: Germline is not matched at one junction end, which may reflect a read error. The DNA for the CDR3 is TGTGCCAGCAGTTACGGGCAGTACTTC. Its translation is CASSYGQYF. The chain has TRBV6-1 and TRBJ2-7; D gene uncertain. The CDR3 consists of 9 residues. Germline CDR1 MNHNS, CDR2 SASEGT.

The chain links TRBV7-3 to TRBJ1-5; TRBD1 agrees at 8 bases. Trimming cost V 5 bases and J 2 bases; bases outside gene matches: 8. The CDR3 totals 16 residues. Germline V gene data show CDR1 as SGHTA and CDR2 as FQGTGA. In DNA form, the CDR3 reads TGTGCCAGCAGCCCCGGACAGGGCGAGGGCAATCAGCCCCAGCATTTT. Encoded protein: CASSPGQGEGNQPQHF.

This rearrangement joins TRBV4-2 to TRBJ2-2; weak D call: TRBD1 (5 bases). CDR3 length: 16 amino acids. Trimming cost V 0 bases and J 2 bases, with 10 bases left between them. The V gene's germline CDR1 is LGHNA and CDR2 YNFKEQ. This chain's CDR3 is CASSQEGPINTGELFF. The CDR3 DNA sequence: TGTGCCAGCAGCCAAGAGGGGCCAATTAACACCGGGGAGCTGTTTTTT.

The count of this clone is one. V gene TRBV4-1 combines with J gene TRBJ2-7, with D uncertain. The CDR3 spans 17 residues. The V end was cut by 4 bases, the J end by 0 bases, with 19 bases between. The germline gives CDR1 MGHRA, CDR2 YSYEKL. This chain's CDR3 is CASSPLKAAGSSYEQYF. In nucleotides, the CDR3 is TGCGCCAGCAGCCCCCTTAAGGCGGCAGGCAGCTCCTACGAGCAGTACTTC.

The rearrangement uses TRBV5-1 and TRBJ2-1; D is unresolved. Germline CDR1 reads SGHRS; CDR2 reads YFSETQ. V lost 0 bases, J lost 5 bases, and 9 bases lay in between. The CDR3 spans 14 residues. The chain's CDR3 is CASSLGTADNEQFF. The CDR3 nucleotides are TGCGCCAGCAGCTTGGGAACTGCCGACAATGAGCAGTTCTTC. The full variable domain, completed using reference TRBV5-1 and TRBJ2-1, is KAGVTQTPRYLIKTRGQQVTLSCSPISGHRSVSWYQQTPGQGLQFLFEYFSETQRNKGNFPGRFSGRQFSNSRSEMNVSTLELGDSALYLCASSLGTADNEQFFGPGTRLTVL.

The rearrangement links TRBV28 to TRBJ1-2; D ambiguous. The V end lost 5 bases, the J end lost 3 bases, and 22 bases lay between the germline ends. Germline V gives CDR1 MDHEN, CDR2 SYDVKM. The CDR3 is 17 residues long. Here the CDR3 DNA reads TGTGCCAGCAGTCTCTCCCCGTTCGCACAGAAGGACTATGGCTACACCTTC. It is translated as CASSLSPFAQKDYGYTF.

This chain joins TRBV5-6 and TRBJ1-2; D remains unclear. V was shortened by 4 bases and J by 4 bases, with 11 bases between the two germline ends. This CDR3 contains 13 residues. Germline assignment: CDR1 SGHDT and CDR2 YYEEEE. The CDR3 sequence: CASSPLNSYGYTF. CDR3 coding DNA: TGTGCCAGCAGCCCCTTAAATTCCTATGGCTACACCTTC.

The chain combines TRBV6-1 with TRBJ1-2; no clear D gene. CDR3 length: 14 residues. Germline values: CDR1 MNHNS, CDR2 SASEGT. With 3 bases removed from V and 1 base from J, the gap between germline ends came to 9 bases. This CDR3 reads CASSEGGINYGYTF. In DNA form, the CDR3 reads TGTGCCAGCAGTGAGGGTGGAATTAACTATGGCTACACCTTC.

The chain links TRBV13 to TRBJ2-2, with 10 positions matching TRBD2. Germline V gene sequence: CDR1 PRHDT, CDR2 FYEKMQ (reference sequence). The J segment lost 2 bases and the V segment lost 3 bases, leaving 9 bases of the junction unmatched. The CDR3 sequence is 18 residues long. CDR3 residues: CASSFLAGGSLNTGELFF. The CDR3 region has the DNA TGTGCCAGCAGCTTCTTAGCGGGAGGTTCTCTTAACACCGGGGAGCTGTTTTTT. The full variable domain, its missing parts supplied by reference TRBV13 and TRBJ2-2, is AAGVIQSPRHLIKEKRETATLKCYPIPRHDTVYWYQQGPGQDPQFLISFYEKMQSDKGSIPDRFSAQQFSDYHSELNMSSLELGDSALYFCASSFLAGGSLNTGELFFGEGSRLTVL.

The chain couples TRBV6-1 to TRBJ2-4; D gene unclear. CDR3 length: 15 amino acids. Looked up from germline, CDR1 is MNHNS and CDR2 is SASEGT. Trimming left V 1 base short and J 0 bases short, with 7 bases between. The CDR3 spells CASSEETLAKNIQYF. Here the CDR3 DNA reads TGTGCCAGCAGTGAAGAGACATTAGCCAAAAACATTCAGTACTTC.

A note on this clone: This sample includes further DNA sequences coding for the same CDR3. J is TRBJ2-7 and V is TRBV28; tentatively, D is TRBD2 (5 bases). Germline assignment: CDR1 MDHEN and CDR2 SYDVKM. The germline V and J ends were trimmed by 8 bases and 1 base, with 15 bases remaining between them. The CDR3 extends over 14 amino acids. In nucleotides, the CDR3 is TGTGCCAGCCAACGGACTTCCCGTTCCTACGAGCAGTACTTC. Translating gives CASQRTSRSYEQYF.

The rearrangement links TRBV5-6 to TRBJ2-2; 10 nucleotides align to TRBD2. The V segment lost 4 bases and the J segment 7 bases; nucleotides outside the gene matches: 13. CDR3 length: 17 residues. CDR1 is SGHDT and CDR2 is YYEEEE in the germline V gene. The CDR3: CASSPPTGLAGGGELFF. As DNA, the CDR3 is TGTGCCAGCAGCCCACCCACGGGTTTAGCGGGAGGCGGGGAGCTGTTTTTT.

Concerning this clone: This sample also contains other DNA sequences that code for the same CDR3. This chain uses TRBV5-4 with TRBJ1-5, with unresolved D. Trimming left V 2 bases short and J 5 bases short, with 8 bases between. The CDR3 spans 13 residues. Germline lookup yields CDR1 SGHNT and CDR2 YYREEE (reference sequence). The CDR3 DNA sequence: TGTGCCAGCAGCTTAGACCCGGATCAGCCCCAGCATTTT. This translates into CASSLDPDQPQHF.

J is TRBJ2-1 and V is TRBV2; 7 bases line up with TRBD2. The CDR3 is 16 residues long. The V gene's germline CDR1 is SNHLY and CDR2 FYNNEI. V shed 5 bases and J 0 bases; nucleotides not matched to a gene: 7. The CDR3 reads CASSSQLAISYNEQFF. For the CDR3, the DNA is TGTGCCAGCAGTTCGCAACTAGCGATCTCCTACAATGAGCAGTTCTTC.

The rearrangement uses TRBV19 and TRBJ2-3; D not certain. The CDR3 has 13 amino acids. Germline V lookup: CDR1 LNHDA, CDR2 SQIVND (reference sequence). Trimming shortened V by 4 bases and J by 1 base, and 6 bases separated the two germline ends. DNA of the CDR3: TGTGCCAGTAGTAATGCACGCACAGATACGCAGTATTTT. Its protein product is CASSNARTDTQYF.

The CDR3 loop reads CASSTKGYEQYF. In DNA form, the CDR3 reads TGTGCCAGCAGTACAAAGGGCTACGAGCAGTACTTC. The genes are TRBV27 and TRBJ2-7; D is unclear. This CDR3 is built from 12 residues. The V gene lost 5 bases and the J gene lost 3 bases, with 8 bases spanning the gap. Germline lookup yields CDR1 MNHEY and CDR2 SMNVEV (reference sequence).

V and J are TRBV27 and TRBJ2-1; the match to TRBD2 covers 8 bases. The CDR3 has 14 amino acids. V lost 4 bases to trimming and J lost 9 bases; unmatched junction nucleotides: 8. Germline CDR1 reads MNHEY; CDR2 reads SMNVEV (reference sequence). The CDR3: CASSWGGRSGEQFF. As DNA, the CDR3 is TGTGCCAGCAGTTGGGGCGGGAGGTCGGGTGAGCAGTTCTTC.

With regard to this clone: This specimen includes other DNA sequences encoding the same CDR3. DNA of the CDR3: TGTGCCAGCAGTTACAATCGGGGGGAGACCCAGTACTTC. Protein sequence: CASSYNRGETQYF. The chain joins TRBV6-5 to TRBJ2-5; D possibly corresponds to TRBD2 (6 bases). Germline CDR1 is MNHEY and CDR2 is SVGAGI. Trimming left V 2 bases short and J 5 bases short, with 9 bases between. The CDR3 totals 13 residues.

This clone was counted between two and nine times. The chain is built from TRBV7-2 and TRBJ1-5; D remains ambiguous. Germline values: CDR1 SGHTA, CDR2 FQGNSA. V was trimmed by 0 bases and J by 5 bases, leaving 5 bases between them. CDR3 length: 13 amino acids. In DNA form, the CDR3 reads TGTGCCAGCAGCTTAGCGGCGGATCAGCCCCAGCATTTT. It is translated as CASSLAADQPQHF.

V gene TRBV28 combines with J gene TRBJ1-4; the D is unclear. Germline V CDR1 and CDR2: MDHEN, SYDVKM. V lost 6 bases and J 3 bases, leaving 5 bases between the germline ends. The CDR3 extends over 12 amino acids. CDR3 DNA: TGTGCCAGCAGACCACCTAATGAAAAACTGTTTTTT. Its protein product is CASRPPNEKLFF.

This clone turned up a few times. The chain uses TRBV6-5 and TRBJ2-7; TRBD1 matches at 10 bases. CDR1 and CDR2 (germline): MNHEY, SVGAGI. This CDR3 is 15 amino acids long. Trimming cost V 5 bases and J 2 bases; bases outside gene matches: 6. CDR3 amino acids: CASSRDRGQTYEQYF. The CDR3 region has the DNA TGTGCCAGCAGTAGGGACAGGGGTCAGACCTACGAGCAGTACTTC.